This TCR beta chain stems from a study of CD8 T cell repertoires and HIV-1 epitope variants. Study in general: Separate wells received one of Twenty-five Gag or Nef variant peptides. Equal numbers of autologous T cell-negative cells presented antigen to enriched T cells. 1M T cells were kept uncultured as a baseline. Regarding the study as a whole: Fewer than ten TCR beta clonotypes were antigen-specific, more than 5 apparently recognizing autologous or escape variants.

Profiling relied on immunoSEQ multiplex PCR, and the TCRdb table lists in-frame clones only, not all of them. The table has 5,500 or so clones, about three fifths seen once; the top ten hold roughly 44%. On this clone itself: The antigen remains unidentified.

The germline V and J ends were trimmed by 5 bases and 4 bases, with 9 bases remaining between them. The CDR3 covers 13 residues. Germline CDR1 and CDR2: MNHEY and SMNVEV (reference sequence). Sequencing was done on a sample of cultured CD8+ T cells derived from PBMCs. V gene TRBV27 combines with J gene TRBJ1-5, with D perhaps TRBD1 (5 bases). The clonotype originates from a male donor with HIV. The CDR3 is CASSGGGNQPQHF. The CDR3 bases are TGTGCCAGCAGTGGCGGGGGAAATCAGCCCCAGCATTTT.